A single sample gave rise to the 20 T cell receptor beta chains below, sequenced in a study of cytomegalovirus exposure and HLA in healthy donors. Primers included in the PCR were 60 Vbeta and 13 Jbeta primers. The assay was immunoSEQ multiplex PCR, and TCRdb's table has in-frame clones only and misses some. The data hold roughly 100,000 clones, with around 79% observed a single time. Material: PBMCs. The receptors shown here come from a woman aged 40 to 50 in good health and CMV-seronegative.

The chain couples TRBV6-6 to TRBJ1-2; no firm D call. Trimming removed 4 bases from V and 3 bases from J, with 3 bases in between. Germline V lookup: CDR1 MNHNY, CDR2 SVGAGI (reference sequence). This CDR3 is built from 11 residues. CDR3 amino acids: CASSFDYGYTF. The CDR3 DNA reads TGTGCCAGCAGTTTCGACTATGGCTACACCTTC.

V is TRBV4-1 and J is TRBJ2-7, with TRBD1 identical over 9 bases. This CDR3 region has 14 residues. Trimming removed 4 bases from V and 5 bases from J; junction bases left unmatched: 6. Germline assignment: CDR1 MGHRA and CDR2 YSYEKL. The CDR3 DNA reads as TGCGCCAGCAGCCTTACACAGGGGGCCGACGAGCAGTACTTC. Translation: CASSLTQGADEQYF.

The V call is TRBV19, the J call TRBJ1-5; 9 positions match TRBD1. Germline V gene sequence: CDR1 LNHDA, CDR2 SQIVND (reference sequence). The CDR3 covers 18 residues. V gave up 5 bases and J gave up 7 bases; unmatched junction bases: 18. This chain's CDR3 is CASSFGRFGTGPEQPQHF. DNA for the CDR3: TGTGCCAGTAGTTTTGGGAGGTTCGGGACAGGGCCAGAGCAGCCCCAGCATTTT.

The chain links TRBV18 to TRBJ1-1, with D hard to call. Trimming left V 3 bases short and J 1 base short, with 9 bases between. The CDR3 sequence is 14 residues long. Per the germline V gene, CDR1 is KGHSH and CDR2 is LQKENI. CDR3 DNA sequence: TGTGCCAGCTCACCCGGGAGTGGGAACACTGAAGCTTTCTTT. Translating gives CASSPGSGNTEAFF.

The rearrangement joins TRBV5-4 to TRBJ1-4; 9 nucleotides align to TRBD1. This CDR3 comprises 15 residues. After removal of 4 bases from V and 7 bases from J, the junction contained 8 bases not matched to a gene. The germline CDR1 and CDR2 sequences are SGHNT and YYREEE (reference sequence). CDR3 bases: TGTGCCAGCAGCCAGGGGACAGGGTCAGTTGAAAAACTGTTTTTT. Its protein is CASSQGTGSVEKLFF.

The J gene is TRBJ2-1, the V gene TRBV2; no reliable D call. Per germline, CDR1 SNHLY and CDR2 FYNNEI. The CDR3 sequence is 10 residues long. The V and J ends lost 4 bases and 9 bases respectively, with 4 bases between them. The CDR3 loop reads CASSGGEQFF. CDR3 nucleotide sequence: TGTGCCAGCAGTGGAGGTGAGCAGTTCTTC.

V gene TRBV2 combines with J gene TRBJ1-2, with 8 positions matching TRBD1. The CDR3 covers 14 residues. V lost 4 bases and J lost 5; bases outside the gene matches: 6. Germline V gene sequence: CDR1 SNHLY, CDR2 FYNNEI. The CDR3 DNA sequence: TGTGCCAGCAGTGTAACAGGGGGTCGGTATGGCTACACCTTC. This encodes CASSVTGGRYGYTF.

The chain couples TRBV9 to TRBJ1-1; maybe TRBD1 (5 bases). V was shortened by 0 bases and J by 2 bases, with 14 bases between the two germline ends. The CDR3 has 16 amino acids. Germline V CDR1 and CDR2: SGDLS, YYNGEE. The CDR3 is CASSVGGGASNTEAFF. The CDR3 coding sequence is TGTGCCAGCAGCGTAGGTGGCGGGGCCAGCAACACTGAAGCTTTCTTT. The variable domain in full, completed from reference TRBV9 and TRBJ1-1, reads DSGVTQTPKHLITATGQRVTLRCSPRSGDLSVYWYQQSLDQGLQFLIQYYNGEERAKGNILERFSAQQFPDLHSELNLSSLELGDSALYFCASSVGGGASNTEAFFGQGTRLTVV.

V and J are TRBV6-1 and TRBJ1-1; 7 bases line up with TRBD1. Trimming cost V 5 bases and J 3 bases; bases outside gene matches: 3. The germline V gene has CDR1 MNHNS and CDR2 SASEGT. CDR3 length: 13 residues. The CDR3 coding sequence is TGTGCCAGCAGTTGGGACAGTGACACTGAAGCTTTCTTT. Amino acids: CASSWDSDTEAFF.

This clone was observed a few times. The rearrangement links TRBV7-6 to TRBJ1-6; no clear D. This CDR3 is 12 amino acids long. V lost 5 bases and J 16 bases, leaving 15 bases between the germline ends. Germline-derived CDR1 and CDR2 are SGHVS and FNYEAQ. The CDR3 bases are TGTGCCAGCAGCCACCGGGAGGAAAAACTCCACTTT. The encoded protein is CASSHREEKLHF.

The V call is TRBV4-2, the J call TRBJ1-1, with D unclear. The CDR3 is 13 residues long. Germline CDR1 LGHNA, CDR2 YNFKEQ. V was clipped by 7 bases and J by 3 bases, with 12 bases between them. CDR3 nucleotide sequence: TGTGCCAGCACCCCGCGGGGATACACTGAAGCTTTCTTT. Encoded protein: CASTPRGYTEAFF.

The CDR3 DNA follows: TGCGCCACTCGGTTAACTACGGGTTACGAGCAGTACTTC. Its translation is CATRLTTGYEQYF. This rearrangement joins TRBV5-1 to TRBJ2-7; D is unresolved. The CDR3 extends over 13 amino acids. Trimming shortened V by 9 bases and J by 4 bases, and 17 bases separated the two germline ends. Germline CDR1 SGHRS, CDR2 YFSETQ.

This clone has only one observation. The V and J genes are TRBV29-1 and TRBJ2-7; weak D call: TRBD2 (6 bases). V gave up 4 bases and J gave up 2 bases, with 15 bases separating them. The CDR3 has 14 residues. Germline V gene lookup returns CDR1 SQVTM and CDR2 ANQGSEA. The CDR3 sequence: CSVGLGTQTYEQYF. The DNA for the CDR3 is TGCAGCGTTGGACTCGGGACTCAAACCTACGAGCAGTACTTC.

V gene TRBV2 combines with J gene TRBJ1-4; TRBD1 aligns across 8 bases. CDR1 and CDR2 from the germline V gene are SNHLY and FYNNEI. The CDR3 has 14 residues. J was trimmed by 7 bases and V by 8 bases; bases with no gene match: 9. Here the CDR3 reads CASRSGQGFEKLFF. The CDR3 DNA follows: TGTGCCAGCCGCTCTGGACAGGGTTTTGAAAAACTGTTTTTT.

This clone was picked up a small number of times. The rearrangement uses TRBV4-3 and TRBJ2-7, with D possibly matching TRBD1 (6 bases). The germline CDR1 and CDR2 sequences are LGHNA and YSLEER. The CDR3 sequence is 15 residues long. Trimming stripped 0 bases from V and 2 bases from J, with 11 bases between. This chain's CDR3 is CASSQDRDIAYEQYF. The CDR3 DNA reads TGCGCCAGCAGCCAAGATAGGGACATCGCCTACGAGCAGTACTTC.

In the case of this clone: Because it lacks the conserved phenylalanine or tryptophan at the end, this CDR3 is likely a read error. The CDR3 bases are TGTGCCAGCCGGGGACAGGGGAACTACTATAATTCACCCCTCCACGTT. It codes for CASRGQGNYYNSPLHV. J is TRBJ1-6 and V is TRBV2, with 10 bases matching TRBD1. V lost 8 bases, J lost 3 bases, and 7 bases stayed unmatched. The CDR3 is 16 residues long. Germline-derived CDR1 and CDR2 are SNHLY and FYNNEI.

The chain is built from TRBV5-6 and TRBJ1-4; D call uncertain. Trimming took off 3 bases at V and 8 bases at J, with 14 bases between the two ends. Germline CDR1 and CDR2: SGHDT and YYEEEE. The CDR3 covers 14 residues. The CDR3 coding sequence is TGTGCCAGCAGCTGGGCTACCGCTGGGGAAAAACTGTTTTTT. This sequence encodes CASSWATAGEKLFF.

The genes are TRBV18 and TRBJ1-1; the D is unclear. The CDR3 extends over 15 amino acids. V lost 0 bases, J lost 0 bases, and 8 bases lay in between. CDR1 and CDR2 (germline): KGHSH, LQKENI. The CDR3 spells CASSPPSMVNTEAFF. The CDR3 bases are TGTGCCAGCTCACCACCTTCTATGGTGAACACTGAAGCTTTCTTT.

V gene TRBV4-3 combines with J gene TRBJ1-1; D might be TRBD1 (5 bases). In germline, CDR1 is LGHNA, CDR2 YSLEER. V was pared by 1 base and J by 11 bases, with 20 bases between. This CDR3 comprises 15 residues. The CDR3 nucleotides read TGCGCCAGCAGCCAAGGGTTTGGAGGGGCCAAAGGTGCTTTCTTT. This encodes CASSQGFGGAKGAFF.

CDR3 protein: CASSPLYQTFDRDSYEQYF. The CDR3 DNA reads TGTGCCAGCAGCCCTCTTTACCAGACTTTCGACCGCGACTCCTACGAGCAGTACTTC. This chain links TRBV27 with TRBJ2-7; D unclear. V shed 6 bases and J shed 0 bases, with 27 bases lying between them. CDR1 is MNHEY, CDR2 SMNVEV, per germline (reference sequence). The length of the CDR3 is 19 residues.